This record looks at one TCR beta chain sequence and its context. The antigen is unknown. The sample is drawn from a study of T cell responses to AZD1222 COVID-19 vaccine. This table comes from immunoSEQ multiplex PCR, and its TCRdb copy is limited to in-frame clones, with some not included. Of about 140,000 clones in the sample, approximately 90% are singletons; the top ten hold about 3%. The CDR3 is 16 residues long. Germline CDR1 MNHNY, CDR2 SVGAGI (reference sequence). V shed 7 bases and J shed 4 bases, with 19 bases lying between them. Notes on the study in general: Researchers took repertoire samples only after the peak T cell response had come.

The clonotype originates from an adult in good health. Material: peripheral blood, obtained on day 0 of AZD1222 vaccination. The chain uses TRBV6-6 and TRBJ2-2; D is perhaps TRBD2 (5 bases). CDR3 sequence reads: CASTPQPGLGTGELFF. DNA for the CDR3: TGTGCCAGCACCCCTCAGCCGGGGTTGGGCACCGGGGAGCTGTTTTTT.